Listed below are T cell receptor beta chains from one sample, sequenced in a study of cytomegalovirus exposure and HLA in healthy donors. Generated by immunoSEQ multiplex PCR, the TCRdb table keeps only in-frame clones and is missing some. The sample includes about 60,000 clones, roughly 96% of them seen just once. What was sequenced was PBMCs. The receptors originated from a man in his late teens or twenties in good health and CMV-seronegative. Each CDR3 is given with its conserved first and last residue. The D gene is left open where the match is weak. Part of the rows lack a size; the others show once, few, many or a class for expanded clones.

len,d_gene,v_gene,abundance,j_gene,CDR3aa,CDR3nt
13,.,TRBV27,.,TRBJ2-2,CASSLSRTGELFF,TGTGCCAGCAGTTTATCCAGAACCGGGGAGCTGTTTTTT
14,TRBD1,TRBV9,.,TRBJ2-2,CASSVGQGAGELFF,TGTGCCAGCAGCGTAGGACAGGGGGCCGGGGAGCTGTTTTTT
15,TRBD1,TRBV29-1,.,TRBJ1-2,CSVEDGTGGDYGYTF,TGCAGCGTTGAAGATGGGACAGGGGGAGACTATGGCTACACCTTC
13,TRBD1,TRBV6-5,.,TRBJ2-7,CASSYSGQGEQYF,TGTGCCAGCAGTTATTCGGGACAGGGGGAGCAGTACTTC
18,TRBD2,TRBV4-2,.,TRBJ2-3,CASSQNRRRTSGSDTQYF,TGTGCCAGCAGCCAAAACCGTCGTCGGACTAGCGGGTCGGATACGCAGTATTTT
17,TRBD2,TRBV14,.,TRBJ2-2,CASSQEAAGGPAGELFF,TGTGCCAGCAGCCAAGAAGCAGCGGGAGGGCCAGCCGGGGAGCTGTTTTTT
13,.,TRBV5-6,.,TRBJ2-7,CASSYGQFYEQYF,TGTGCCAGCAGCTACGGACAGTTCTACGAGCAGTACTTC
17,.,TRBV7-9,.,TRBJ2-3,CASSPGGPDRATDTQYF,TGTGCCAGCAGCCCAGGGGGGCCAGATCGGGCCACAGATACGCAGTATTTT
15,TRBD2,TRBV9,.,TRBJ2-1,CASSPSGSGYNEQFF,TGTGCCAGCAGCCCCAGCGGGAGTGGTTACAATGAGCAGTTCTTC
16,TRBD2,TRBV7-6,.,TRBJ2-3,CASSPGAGGSTDTQYF,TGTGCCAGCAGCCCCGGAGCGGGAGGGAGCACAGATACGCAGTATTTT
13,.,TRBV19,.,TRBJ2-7,CASSINPTYEQYF,TGTGCCAGTAGTATCAATCCTACCTACGAGCAGTACTTC
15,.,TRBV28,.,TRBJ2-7,CASVVAGPNSYEQYF,TGTGCCAGCGTCGTGGCGGGGCCCAACTCCTACGAGCAGTACTTC
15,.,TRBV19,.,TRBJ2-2,CASSRDRLNTGELFF,TGTGCCAGTAGTAGAGACAGATTGAACACCGGGGAGCTGTTTTTT
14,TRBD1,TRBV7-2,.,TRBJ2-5,CASQAGTGRETQYF,TGTGCCAGCCAGGCCGGGACAGGGAGAGAGACCCAGTACTTC
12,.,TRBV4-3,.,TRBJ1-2,CASSQWQGGYTF,TGCGCCAGCAGCCAATGGCAGGGCGGCTACACCTTC
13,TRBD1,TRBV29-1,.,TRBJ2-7,CSVGGTGGYEQYF,TGCAGCGTTGGTGGGACAGGGGGCTACGAGCAGTACTTC
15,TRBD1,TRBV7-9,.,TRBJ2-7,CASSFLQGEDYEQYF,TGTGCCAGCAGCTTTCTACAGGGGGAGGATTACGAGCAGTACTTC
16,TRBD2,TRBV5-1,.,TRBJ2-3,CASSTGAGTYTDTQYF,TGCGCCAGCAGCACAGGAGCGGGGACCTACACAGATACGCAGTATTTT
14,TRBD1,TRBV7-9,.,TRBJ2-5,CASSPQQGAETQYF,TGTGCCAGCAGCCCGCAACAGGGGGCAGAGACCCAGTACTTC
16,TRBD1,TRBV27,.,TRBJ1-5,CASSYLDRGRNQPQHF,TGTGCCAGCAGTTACTTGGACAGGGGCCGGAATCAGCCCCAGCATTTT
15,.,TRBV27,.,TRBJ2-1,CASSLDFHSYNEQFF,TGTGCCAGCAGCCTGGACTTCCACTCCTACAATGAGCAGTTCTTC
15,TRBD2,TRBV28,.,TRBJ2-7,CASSPSGRGTYEQYF,TGTGCCAGCAGTCCTAGCGGGAGGGGGACCTACGAGCAGTACTTC
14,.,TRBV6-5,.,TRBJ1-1,CASSLLDTYTEAFF,TGTGCCAGCAGCCTACTGGACACTTACACTGAAGCTTTCTTT
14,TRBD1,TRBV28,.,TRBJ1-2,CASSGTVLDYGYTF,TGTGCCAGCAGCGGGACAGTCCTCGACTATGGCTACACCTTC
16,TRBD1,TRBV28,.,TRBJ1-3,CASTPVQGALRDTIYF,TGTGCCAGCACTCCAGTCCAGGGGGCGCTTCGGGACACCATATATTTT
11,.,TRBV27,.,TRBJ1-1,CASKSYTEAFF,TGTGCCAGTAAGAGTTACACTGAAGCTTTCTTT
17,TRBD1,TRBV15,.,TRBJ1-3,CATSGRQGYSSGNTIYF,TGTGCCACCAGCGGTCGACAGGGCTATAGCTCTGGAAACACCATATATTTT
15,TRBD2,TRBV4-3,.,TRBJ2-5,CASSQYGTSAETQYF,TGCGCCAGCAGCCAATACGGGACTAGCGCGGAGACCCAGTACTTC
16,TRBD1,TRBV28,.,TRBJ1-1,CASTLRTDRGKTEAFF,TGTGCCAGCACCTTGAGAACAGACAGGGGAAAGACTGAAGCTTTCTTT
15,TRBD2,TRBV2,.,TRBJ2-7,CASIGGLAGVREQYF,TGTGCCAGCATTGGCGGACTAGCGGGGGTGAGGGAGCAGTACTTC
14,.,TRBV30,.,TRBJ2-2,CAWMGLINTGELFF,TGTGCCTGGATGGGGCTAATTAACACCGGGGAGCTGTTTTTT
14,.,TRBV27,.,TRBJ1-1,CASSSVFGNTEAFF,TGTGCCAGCAGTTCTGTCTTCGGGAACACTGAAGCTTTCTTT
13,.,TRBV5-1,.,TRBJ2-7,CASSPLSEYEQYF,TGCGCCAGCAGCCCCCTTAGCGAGTACGAGCAGTACTTC
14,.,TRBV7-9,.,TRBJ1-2,CASSLGEGVYGYTF,TGTGCCAGCAGCTTAGGGGAGGGGGTATATGGCTACACCTTC
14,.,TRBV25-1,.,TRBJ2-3,CASRDSLSTDTQYF,TGTGCCAGCCGGGACTCCCTTAGCACAGATACGCAGTATTTT
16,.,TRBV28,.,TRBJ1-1,CASSMGGAEVNTEAFF,TGTGCCAGCAGTATGGGGGGGGCGGAGGTGAACACTGAAGCTTTCTTT
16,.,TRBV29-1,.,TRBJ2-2,CSVAQGTGFMAGELFF,TGCAGCGTTGCCCAGGGGACGGGTTTTATGGCCGGGGAGCTGTTTTTT
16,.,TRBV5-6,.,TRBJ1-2,CASSPEGLLLTYGYTF,TGTGCCAGCAGCCCGGAAGGACTCCTCTTAACCTATGGCTACACCTTC
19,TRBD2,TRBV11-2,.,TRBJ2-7,CASSRVILAGAQISYEQYF,TGTGCCAGCAGCCGCGTCATACTAGCGGGCGCCCAAATCTCCTACGAGCAGTACTTC
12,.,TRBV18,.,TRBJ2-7,CASSLEFYEQYF,TGTGCCAGCTCATTAGAGTTCTACGAGCAGTACTTC
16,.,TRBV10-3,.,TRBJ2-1,CAISVTPGLIDNEQFF,TGTGCCATCAGTGTAACTCCGGGACTGATAGACAATGAGCAGTTCTTC
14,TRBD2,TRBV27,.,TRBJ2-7,CASGSGSSLYEQYF,TGTGCCAGCGGGAGCGGGAGTTCCCTCTACGAGCAGTACTTC
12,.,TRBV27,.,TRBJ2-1,CASRRQGNEQFF,TGTGCCAGCAGGCGCCAGGGGAATGAGCAGTTCTTC
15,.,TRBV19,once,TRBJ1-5,CASSIVGRGSQPQHF,TGTGCCAGTAGTATAGTCGGTAGGGGAAGTCAGCCCCAGCATTTT
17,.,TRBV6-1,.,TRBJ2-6,CASSALGGGSGANVLTF,TGTGCCAGCAGTGCCCTAGGGGGGGGATCCGGGGCCAACGTCCTGACTTTC